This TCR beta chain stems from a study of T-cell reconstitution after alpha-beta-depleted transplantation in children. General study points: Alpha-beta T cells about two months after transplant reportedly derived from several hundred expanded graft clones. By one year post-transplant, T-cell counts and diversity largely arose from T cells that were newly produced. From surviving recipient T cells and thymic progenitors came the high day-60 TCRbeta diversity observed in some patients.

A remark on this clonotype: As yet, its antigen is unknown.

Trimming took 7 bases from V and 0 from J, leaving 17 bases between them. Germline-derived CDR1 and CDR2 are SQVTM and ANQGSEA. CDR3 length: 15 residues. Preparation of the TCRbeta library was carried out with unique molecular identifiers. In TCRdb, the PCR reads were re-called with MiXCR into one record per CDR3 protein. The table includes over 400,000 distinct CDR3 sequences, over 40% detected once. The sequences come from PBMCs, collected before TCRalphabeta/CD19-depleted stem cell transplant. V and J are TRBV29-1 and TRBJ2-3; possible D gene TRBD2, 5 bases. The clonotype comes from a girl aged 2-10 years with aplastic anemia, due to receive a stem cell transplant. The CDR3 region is CSALPRGSSTDTQYF. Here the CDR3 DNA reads TGCAGCGCCCTTCCTCGAGGGTCGAGCACAGATACGCAGTATTTT.